The 11 T cell receptor beta chains given below trace back to one sample, sequenced in a study of blood T cell repertoires in COVID-19. Using immunoSEQ multiplex PCR, the repertoire was profiled, and TCRdb retains in-frame clones only, with some absent. The table lists 380,000 or so clones, 86% of them singletons, with roughly 6.6% in the top ten. Sequencing was done on a sample of peripheral blood. Receptors were obtained from a woman aged 55-70 years with COVID-19, enrolled during active disease.

The chain carries TRBV6-2 or TRBV6-3 and TRBJ2-5; TRBD2 might be the D (5 bases). Trimming pared 2 bases from V and 5 bases from J, leaving 12 bases between. Germline V gene data show CDR1 as MNHEY and CDR2 as SVGEGT. This CDR3 comprises 14 residues. The CDR3 DNA reads TGTGCCAGCAGTTACGCTAGACCGGGGGAGACCCAGTACTTC. Protein product: CASSYARPGETQYF.

The chain carries TRBV7-8 and TRBJ2-7; D remains unclear. The CDR3 has 11 residues. Trimming took off 5 bases at V and 3 bases at J, with 5 bases between the two ends. Germline CDR1 reads SGHVS; CDR2 reads FQNEAQ. CDR3 nucleotide sequence: TGTGCCAGCAGCCCCCACTACGAGCAGTACTTC. Translating gives CASSPHYEQYF.

This clone was detected once. The chain recombines TRBV5-6 with TRBJ2-1, with D tentatively TRBD1 (6 bases). The CDR3 runs 17 residues. Germline V CDR1 and CDR2: SGHDT, YYEEEE. Trimming took off 4 bases at V and 6 bases at J, with 23 bases between the two ends. As DNA, the CDR3 is TGTGCCAGCAGCCCCGACGGGTGGGGGCAGGATCTCAATGAGCAGTTCTTC. The encoded protein is CASSPDGWGQDLNEQFF. Full variable domain (outside the CDR3, taken from reference TRBV5-6 and TRBJ2-1): DAGVTQSPTHLIKTRGQQVTLRCSPKSGHDTVSWYQQALGQGPQFIFQYYEEEERQRGNFPDRFSGHQFPNYSSELNVNALLLGDSALYLCASSPDGWGQDLNEQFFGPGTRLTVL.

The rearrangement uses TRBV5-4 and TRBJ1-2; TRBD1 aligns across 12 bases. Trimming took 4 bases from V and 8 from J; bases not matched to a gene: 3. Germline V lookup: CDR1 SGHNT, CDR2 YYREEE (reference sequence). This CDR3 contains 13 residues. The CDR3 coding sequence is TGTGCCAGCAGCGGGACAGGGGGCAAGGGCTACACCTTC. Translated: CASSGTGGKGYTF.

The chain carries TRBV9 and TRBJ1-1; D gene unclear. The V end lost 2 bases, the J end lost 1 base, and 9 bases lay between the germline ends. Germline V gene lookup returns CDR1 SGDLS and CDR2 YYNGEE. The CDR3 runs to 14 residues. The CDR3 DNA sequence: TGTGCCAGCAGCGTTCGAGACACGAACACTGAAGCTTTCTTT. Protein product: CASSVRDTNTEAFF.

V usage is TRBV4-1 and J usage is TRBJ2-3; D perhaps matches TRBD2 (5 bases). CDR1 and CDR2 (germline): MGHRA, YSYEKL. Trimming stripped 4 bases from V and 0 bases from J, with 26 bases between. The CDR3 extends over 20 amino acids. The chain's CDR3 is CASSPSPFLSTSSSTDTQYF. The CDR3 nucleotides read TGCGCCAGCAGCCCCAGCCCCTTTTTAAGTACTAGTTCTAGCACAGATACGCAGTATTTT.

The chain carries TRBV19 and TRBJ2-5, with a possible D match to TRBD1 (6 bases). The CDR3 runs to 14 residues. V dropped 5 bases and J dropped 4 bases, with 14 bases sitting between them. CDR1 LNHDA and CDR2 SQIVND come from the germline V gene (reference sequence). This CDR3 is CASSEPTGIETQYF. In DNA, the CDR3 is TGTGCCAGTAGTGAACCGACAGGAATAGAGACCCAGTACTTC.

V is TRBV4-1 and J is TRBJ2-1, with D possibly matching TRBD2 (6 bases). V shed 3 bases and J shed 6 bases, with 21 bases lying between them. The germline V gene has CDR1 MGHRA and CDR2 YSYEKL. The CDR3 sequence is 17 residues long. The CDR3 region is CASSHPPSGTPGNEQFF. The CDR3 DNA reads as TGCGCCAGCAGCCATCCTCCTTCCGGGACTCCGGGCAATGAGCAGTTCTTC.

The CDR3 coding sequence is TGTGCCAGTAGTATAGGTTCGCAGGAGGGTTGGAACACTGAAGCTTTCTTT. It specifies CASSIGSQEGWNTEAFF. The V and J genes are TRBV19 and TRBJ1-1; the D is unclear. The germline V and J ends were trimmed by 1 base and 1 base, with 16 bases remaining between them. Germline values: CDR1 LNHDA, CDR2 SQIVND (reference sequence). The CDR3 spans 17 residues. The full variable domain, with the rest looked up from reference TRBV19 and TRBJ1-1, is DGGITQSPKYLFRKEGQNVTLSCEQNLNHDAMYWYRQDPGQGLRLIYYSQIVNDFQKGDIAEGYSVSREKKESFPLTVTSAQKNPTAFYLCASSIGSQEGWNTEAFFGQGTRLTVV.

The chain recombines TRBV2 with TRBJ1-2, with unresolved D. Germline assignment: CDR1 SNHLY and CDR2 FYNNEI. The CDR3 contains 16 residues. The V end was cut by 4 bases, the J end by 0 bases, with 15 bases between. This CDR3 reads CASSGGLGNSNYGYTF. For the CDR3, the DNA is TGTGCCAGCAGTGGAGGGTTGGGTAATTCTAACTATGGCTACACCTTC.

This clone was recorded a few times. Here the CDR3 reads CANRVPNAITYGYTF. CDR3 DNA sequence: TGTGCCAACCGGGTCCCCAACGCTATTACCTATGGCTACACCTTC. The chain combines TRBV27 with TRBJ1-2, with unresolved D. V was clipped by 10 bases and J by 4 bases, with 22 bases between them. Germline V CDR1 and CDR2: MNHEY, SMNVEV (reference sequence). This CDR3 comprises 15 residues.